This is a list of T cell receptor beta chains from one sample in a study of T cell responses to AZD1222 COVID-19 vaccine. TCRdb's copy holds only in-frame clones and misses some; the assay was immunoSEQ multiplex PCR. The data contain 120,000 or so clones, roughly 87% of them seen just once; the ten biggest clones take up 1.5%. This material consisted of peripheral blood, taken on day 0 of AZD1222 vaccination. The receptors here all came from an adult in good health. Each CDR3 is given with its conserved first and last residue. A D gene is named only where the DNA matches it firmly. Rows may omit the clone size; those that give it use once, few, many or a size class.

v_call	clone_size	d_call	j_call	cdr3_aa	cdr3_nt
TRBV5-1	few	TRBD1	TRBJ2-3	CASSWGQGTDTQYF	TGCGCCAGCAGCTGGGGACAGGGAACAGATACGCAGTATTTT
TRBV27	-	TRBD1	TRBJ1-2	CASSLTATGIPPTDYGYTF	TGTGCCAGCAGTTTAACGGCGACAGGGATTCCTCCCACCGACTATGGCTACACCTTC
TRBV5-4	-	-	TRBJ1-2	CASSSGGGYDYGYTF	TGTGCCAGCAGCTCGGGAGGGGGGTATGACTATGGCTACACCTTC
TRBV9	-	TRBD1	TRBJ2-7	CASSVRGTGGLYEQYF	TGTGCCAGCAGCGTGCGGGGGACAGGGGGCCTCTACGAGCAGTACTTC
TRBV12-3/TRBV12-4	-	-	TRBJ2-7	CASSFGNEQYF	TGTGCCAGCAGTTTCGGGAACGAGCAGTACTTC
TRBV3-1/TRBV3-2	-	-	TRBJ1-1	CASRRDTEAFF	TGTGCCAGCCGTCGGGACACTGAAGCTTTCTTT
TRBV30	-	-	TRBJ1-5	CAWSVGATSNQPQHF	TGTGCCTGGAGTGTAGGGGCCACTAGCAATCAGCCCCAGCATTTT
TRBV27	-	-	TRBJ2-5	CASKPRRPEGYQETQYF	TGTGCCTCCAAACCGCGCCGCCCCGAGGGGTACCAAGAGACCCAGTACTTC
TRBV9	-	TRBD1	TRBJ1-1	CASSAGGQGGTEAFF	TGTGCCAGCAGCGCTGGGGGACAGGGTGGCACTGAAGCTTTCTTT
TRBV7-9	-	-	TRBJ2-5	CASSLAGVQETQYF	TGTGCCAGCAGCTTAGCGGGGGTTCAAGAGACCCAGTACTTC
TRBV4-1	-	-	TRBJ1-2	CASSLPGRSNYGYTF	TGCGCCAGCAGCCTCCCCGGACGGTCGAACTATGGCTACACCTTC
TRBV12-5	once	-	TRBJ1-2	CASGSRNGGGYTF	TGTGCTAGTGGTTCCCGAAACGGGGGTGGCTACACCTTC
TRBV5-1	-	TRBD1	TRBJ2-7	CASRIGGQGNYEQYF	TGCGCCAGCAGAATTGGGGGACAGGGGAACTACGAGCAGTACTTC
TRBV12-3/TRBV12-4	-	-	TRBJ1-1	CASRPQGRTEAFF	TGTGCCAGCCGGCCCCAGGGGAGAACTGAAGCTTTCTTT
TRBV6-1	-	-	TRBJ2-5	CASSEDPDIQETQYF	TGTGCCAGCAGTGAAGACCCGGACATCCAAGAGACCCAGTACTTC
TRBV2	-	-	TRBJ1-1	CASIRQSGSLEAFF	TGTGCCAGCATAAGACAGTCGGGCTCATTAGAAGCTTTCTTT
TRBV18	-	-	TRBJ1-2	CASSPAGQGSYTF	TGTGCCAGCTCACCGGCCGGGCAAGGGAGCTACACCTTC
TRBV6-2/TRBV6-3	-	TRBD2	TRBJ2-7	CASSPPGLASSYEQYF	TGTGCCAGCAGTCCGCCGGGACTAGCGAGTTCCTACGAGCAGTACTTC
TRBV30	-	-	TRBJ1-1	CGLWVGARSFF	TGTGGACTGTGGGTGGGGGCCCGCAGTTTCTTT
TRBV5-1	once	-	TRBJ1-5	CASSPDTHSNQPQHF	TGCGCCAGCAGCCCCGACACCCATAGCAATCAGCCCCAGCATTTT
TRBV7-2	once	-	TRBJ1-5	CASSPLYNQPQHF	TGTGCCAGCAGCCCGTTATACAATCAGCCCCAGCATTTT
TRBV10-3	-	TRBD2	TRBJ2-5	CAISGGGALQETQYF	TGTGCCATCAGTGGCGGGGGGGCTCTTCAAGAGACCCAGTACTTC
TRBV19	few	TRBD1	TRBJ1-5	CASRTDRERGQPQHF	TGTGCCAGTAGAACCGACAGGGAAAGGGGCCAGCCCCAGCATTTT
TRBV5-6	-	-	TRBJ1-1	CASSSRSGGSEAFF	TGTGCCAGCAGCTCACGTAGTGGGGGATCTGAAGCTTTCTTT
TRBV30	once	-	TRBJ2-7	CAWSVRLSYEQYF	TGTGCCTGGAGTGTACGCCTCTCCTACGAGCAGTACTTC